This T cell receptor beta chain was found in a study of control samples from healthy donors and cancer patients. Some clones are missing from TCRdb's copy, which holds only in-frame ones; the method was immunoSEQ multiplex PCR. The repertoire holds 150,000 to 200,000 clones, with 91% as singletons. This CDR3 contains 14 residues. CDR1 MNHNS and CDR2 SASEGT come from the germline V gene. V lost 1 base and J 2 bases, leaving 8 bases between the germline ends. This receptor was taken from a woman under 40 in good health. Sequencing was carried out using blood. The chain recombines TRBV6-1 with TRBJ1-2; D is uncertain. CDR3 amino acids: CASSEGRPNYGYTF. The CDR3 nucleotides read TGTGCCAGCAGTGAAGGCAGACCCAACTATGGCTACACCTTC.